The present T cell receptor beta chain was sequenced within a study of T cells after yellow fever vaccination. In making TCR cDNA, 5'RACE template switching added a universal primer site and UMIs to it. TCRdb re-called the 5' RACE reads with MiXCR, one entry per CDR3 protein. Of 170,000 or so distinct CDR3 sequences in the sample, approximately 6.2% were seen once. Germline-derived CDR1 and CDR2 are LNHNV and YYDKDF (reference sequence). V gave up 1 base and J gave up 7 bases, with 16 bases separating them. The CDR3 is made up of 15 amino acids. This sample comprised CD4+ T cells sorted from PBMCs, obtained on the day of the first yellow fever vaccination. This TCR derives from a man aged 18 to 29 who received the YFV17D yellow fever vaccine. J is TRBJ1-2 and V is TRBV15; D remains unclear. CDR3: CATSRAANGLGGYTF. Written as DNA, the CDR3 is TGTGCCACCAGCAGAGCGGCGAACGGGCTCGGTGGCTACACCTTC.